This TCR beta chain was sequenced for a study of regulatory T cells in long-lasting Graves disease. Background on the study: Persistent Graves' disease required over 5 years of antithyroid drugs and positive TSH receptor antibodies.

Arm-PCR of CDR3 regions and iRepertoire HTBI primers were the basis on which TCR beta libraries were built. In the original processing: Samples collectively showed 60 to 75 TRBV and approximately 14 TRBJ segments. TCRdb passed the multiplex PCR reads through MiXCR, listing each CDR3 protein once. The V and J calls were not made by the authors but by TCRdb's processing. The sample holds roughly 450,000 distinct CDR3 sequences, about 20% seen once. This clonotype was seen many times. The time point is: persistent/refractory GD, antithyroid drugs over 5 years with positive TRAb. Preparation of the TCR library used RNA extracted from PBMCs. An endocrinology department in Xi'an, China, supplied the patients. V trimming: 6 bases; J trimming: 3 bases; junction bases outside the gene matches: 8. Germline CDR1 reads MNHNS; CDR2 reads SASEGT. The CDR3 runs to 15 residues.

This TCR was sampled from a female donor with Graves disease. This rearrangement joins TRBV6-1 to TRBJ2-7, with TRBD1 identical over 10 bases. The material sequenced was peripheral blood mononuclear cells (PBMCs), taken when the disease was refractory, from a patient treated with antithyroid drugs. CDR3 residues: CASRTGTGAYYEQYF. Written as DNA, the CDR3 is TGTGCCAGCAGAACCGGGACAGGGGCCTACTACGAGCAGTACTTC.